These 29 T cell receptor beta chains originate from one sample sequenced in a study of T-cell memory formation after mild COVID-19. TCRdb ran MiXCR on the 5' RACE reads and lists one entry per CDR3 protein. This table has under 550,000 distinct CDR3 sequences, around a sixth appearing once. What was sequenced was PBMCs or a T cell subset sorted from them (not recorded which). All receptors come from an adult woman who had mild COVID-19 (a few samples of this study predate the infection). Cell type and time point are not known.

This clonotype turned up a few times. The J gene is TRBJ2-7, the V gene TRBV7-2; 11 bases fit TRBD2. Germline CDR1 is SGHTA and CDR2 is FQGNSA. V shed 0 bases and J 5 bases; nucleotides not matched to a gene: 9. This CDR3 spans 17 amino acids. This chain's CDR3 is CASSLAGGLAAAHEQYF. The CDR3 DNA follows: TGTGCCAGCAGCTTAGCGGGGGGACTAGCGGCAGCCCACGAGCAGTACTTC.

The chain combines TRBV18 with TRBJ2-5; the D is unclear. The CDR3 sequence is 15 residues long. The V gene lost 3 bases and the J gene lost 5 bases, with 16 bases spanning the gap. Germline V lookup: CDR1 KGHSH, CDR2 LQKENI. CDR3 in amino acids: CASSPPLGHGETQYF. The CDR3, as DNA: TGTGCCAGCTCACCGCCGTTAGGGCATGGGGAGACCCAGTACTTC. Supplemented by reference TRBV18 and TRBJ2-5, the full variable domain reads NAGVMQNPRHLVRRRGQEARLRCSPMKGHSHVYWYRQLPEEGLKFMVYLQKENIIDESGMPKERFSAEFPKEGPSILRIQQVVRGDSAAYFCASSPPLGHGETQYFGPGTRLLVL.

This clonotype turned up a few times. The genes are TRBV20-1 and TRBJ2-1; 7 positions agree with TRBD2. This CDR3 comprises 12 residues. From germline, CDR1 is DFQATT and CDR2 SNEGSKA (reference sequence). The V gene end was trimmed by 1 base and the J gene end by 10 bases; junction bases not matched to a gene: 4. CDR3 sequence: CSARGPAGEQFF. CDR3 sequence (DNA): TGCAGTGCTAGAGGTCCAGCGGGAGAGCAGTTCTTC.

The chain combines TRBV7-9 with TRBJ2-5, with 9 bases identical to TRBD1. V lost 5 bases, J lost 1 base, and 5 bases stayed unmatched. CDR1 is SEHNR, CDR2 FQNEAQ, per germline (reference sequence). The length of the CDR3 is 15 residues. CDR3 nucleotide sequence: TGTGCCAGCAGCAGCCGGGACAGGGCCCAAGAGACCCAGTACTTC. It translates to CASSSRDRAQETQYF.

The CDR3 protein is CASSLDGWSRTGSRDTQYF. Here the CDR3 DNA reads TGTGCCAGCAGCTTAGACGGGTGGAGCCGGACAGGGAGTCGGGATACGCAGTATTTT. V and J are TRBV7-6 and TRBJ2-3; TRBD1 matches at 8 bases. Germline V lookup: CDR1 SGHVS, CDR2 FNYEAQ. J was trimmed by 6 bases and V by 1 base; bases with no gene match: 18. This CDR3 is built from 19 residues. Full variable domain (remainder filled in from reference TRBV7-6 and TRBJ2-3): GAGVSQSPRYKVTKRGQDVALRCDPISGHVSLYWYRQALGQGPEFLTYFNYEAQQDKSGLPNDRFSAERPEGSISTLTIQRTEQRDSAMYRCASSLDGWSRTGSRDTQYFGPGTRLTVL.

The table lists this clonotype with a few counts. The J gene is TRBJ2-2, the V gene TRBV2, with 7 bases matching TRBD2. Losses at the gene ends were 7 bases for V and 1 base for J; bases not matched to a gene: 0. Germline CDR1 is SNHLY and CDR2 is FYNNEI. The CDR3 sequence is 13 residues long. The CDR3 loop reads CASKRGNTGELFF. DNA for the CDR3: TGTGCCAGCAAGCGGGGGAACACCGGGGAGCTGTTTTTT.

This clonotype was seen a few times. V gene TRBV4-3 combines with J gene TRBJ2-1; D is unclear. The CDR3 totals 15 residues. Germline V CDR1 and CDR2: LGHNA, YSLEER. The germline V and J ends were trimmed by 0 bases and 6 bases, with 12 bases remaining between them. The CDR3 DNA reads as TGCGCCAGCAGCCAAGAATGGCTAGTCAGCAATGAGCAGTTCTTC. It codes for CASSQEWLVSNEQFF.

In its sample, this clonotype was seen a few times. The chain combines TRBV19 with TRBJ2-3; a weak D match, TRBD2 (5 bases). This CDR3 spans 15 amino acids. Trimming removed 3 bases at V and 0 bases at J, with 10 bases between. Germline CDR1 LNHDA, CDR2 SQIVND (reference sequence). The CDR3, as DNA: TGTGCCAGTAGTATCCGCCGGACTAGCACAGATACGCAGTATTTT. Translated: CASSIRRTSTDTQYF.

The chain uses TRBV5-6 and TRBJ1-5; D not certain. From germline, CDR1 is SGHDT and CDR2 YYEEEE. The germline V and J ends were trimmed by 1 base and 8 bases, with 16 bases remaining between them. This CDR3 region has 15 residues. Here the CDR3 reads CASSLYSLPWEPQHF. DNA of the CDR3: TGTGCCAGCAGCTTGTATTCACTCCCTTGGGAGCCCCAGCATTTT.

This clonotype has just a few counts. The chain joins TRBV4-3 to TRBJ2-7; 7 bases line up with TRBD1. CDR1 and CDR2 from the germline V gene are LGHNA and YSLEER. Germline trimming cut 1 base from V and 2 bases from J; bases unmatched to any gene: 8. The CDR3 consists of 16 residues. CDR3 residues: CASSQAGRTGPYEQYF. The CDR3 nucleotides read TGCGCCAGCAGCCAAGCAGGGCGGACAGGTCCCTACGAGCAGTACTTC.

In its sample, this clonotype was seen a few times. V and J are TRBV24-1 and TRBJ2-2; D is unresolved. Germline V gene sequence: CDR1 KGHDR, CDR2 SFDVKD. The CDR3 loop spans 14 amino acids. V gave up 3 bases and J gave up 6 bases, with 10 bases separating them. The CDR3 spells CATSDGPWAGELFF. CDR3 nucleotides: TGTGCCACCAGTGATGGCCCATGGGCCGGGGAGCTGTTTTTT.

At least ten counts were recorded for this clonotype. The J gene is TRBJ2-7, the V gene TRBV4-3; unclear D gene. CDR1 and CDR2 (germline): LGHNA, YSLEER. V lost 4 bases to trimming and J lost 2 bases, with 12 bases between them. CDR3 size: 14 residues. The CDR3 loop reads CASSLFGGAYEQYF. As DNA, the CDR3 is TGCGCCAGCAGCCTCTTTGGTGGGGCCTACGAGCAGTACTTC.

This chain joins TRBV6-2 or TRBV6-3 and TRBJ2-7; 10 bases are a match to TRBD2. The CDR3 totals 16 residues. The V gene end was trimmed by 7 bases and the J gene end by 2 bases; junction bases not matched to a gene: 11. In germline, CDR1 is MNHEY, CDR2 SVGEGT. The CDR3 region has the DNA TGTGCCAGCATCGACGGGCGGCTAGCGGGAGCCTACGAGCAGTACTTC. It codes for CASIDGRLAGAYEQYF.

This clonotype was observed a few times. The CDR3 is CASSLAWGQGSSTDTQYF. For the CDR3, the DNA is TGTGCCAGCAGCTTAGCGTGGGGCCAGGGCTCTAGCACAGATACGCAGTATTTT. The V call is TRBV7-6, the J call TRBJ2-3; D perhaps matches TRBD1 (5 bases). This CDR3 has 18 residues. CDR1 is SGHVS, CDR2 FNYEAQ, per germline. Between the trimmed V and J ends, which lost 0 bases and 0 bases, there was a span of 16 bases. The variable domain in full, with the rest retrieved from reference TRBV7-6 and TRBJ2-3, is GAGVSQSPRYKVTKRGQDVALRCDPISGHVSLYWYRQALGQGPEFLTYFNYEAQQDKSGLPNDRFSAERPEGSISTLTIQRTEQRDSAMYRCASSLAWGQGSSTDTQYFGPGTRLTVL.

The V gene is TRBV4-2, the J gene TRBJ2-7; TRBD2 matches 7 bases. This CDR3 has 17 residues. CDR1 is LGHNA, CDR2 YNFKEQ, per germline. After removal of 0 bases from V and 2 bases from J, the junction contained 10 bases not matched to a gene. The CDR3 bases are TGTGCCAGCAGCCAAGAGGAACGAGCGGGGAATCCCTACGAGCAGTACTTC. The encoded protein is CASSQEERAGNPYEQYF.

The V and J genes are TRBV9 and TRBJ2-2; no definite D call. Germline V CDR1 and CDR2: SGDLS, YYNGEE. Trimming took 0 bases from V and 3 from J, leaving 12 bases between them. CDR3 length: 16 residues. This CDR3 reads CASSVGLDHYTGELFF. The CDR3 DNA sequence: TGTGCCAGCAGCGTAGGCCTGGACCACTACACCGGGGAGCTGTTTTTT.

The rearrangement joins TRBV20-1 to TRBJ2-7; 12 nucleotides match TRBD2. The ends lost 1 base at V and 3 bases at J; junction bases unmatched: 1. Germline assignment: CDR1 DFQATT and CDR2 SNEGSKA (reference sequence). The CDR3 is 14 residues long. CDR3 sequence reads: CSARGLAGVYEQYF. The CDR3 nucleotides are TGCAGTGCTAGAGGACTAGCGGGGGTCTACGAGCAGTACTTC.

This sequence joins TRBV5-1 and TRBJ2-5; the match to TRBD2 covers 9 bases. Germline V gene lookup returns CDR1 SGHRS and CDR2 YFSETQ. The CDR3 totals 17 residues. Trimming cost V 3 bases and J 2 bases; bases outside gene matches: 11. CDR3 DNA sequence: TGCGCCAGCAGCTCTTTGTGGGGGACTAGCCTTCAAGAGACCCAGTACTTC. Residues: CASSSLWGTSLQETQYF.

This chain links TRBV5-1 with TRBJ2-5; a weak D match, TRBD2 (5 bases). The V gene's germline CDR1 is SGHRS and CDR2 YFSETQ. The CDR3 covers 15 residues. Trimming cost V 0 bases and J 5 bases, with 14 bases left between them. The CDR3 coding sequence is TGCGCCAGCAGCTTGGAACTAGGCTCTGGGGAGACCCAGTACTTC. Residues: CASSLELGSGETQYF.

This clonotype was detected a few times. For the CDR3, the DNA is TGTGCCAGCAGACCTGACCGGGTTAGCAGAGGCTACACCTTC. Its translation is CASRPDRVSRGYTF. This chain uses TRBV12-3 or TRBV12-4 with TRBJ1-2; no reliable D call. V was pared by 6 bases and J by 8 bases, with 19 bases between. This CDR3 comprises 14 residues.

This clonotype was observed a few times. The DNA for the CDR3 is TGTGCTTCGTGGGGGACCTACGAGCAGTACTTC. It translates to CASWGTYEQYF. V is TRBV7-8 and J is TRBJ2-7, with D perhaps being TRBD1 or TRBD2 (5 bases each). CDR1 and CDR2 (germline): SGHVS, FQNEAQ. The CDR3 is 11 residues long.

The CDR3 bases are TGTGCCAGCAGCGCAGGGGGTTACAGCCGTGGCGAGCAGTACTTC. Residues: CASSAGGYSRGEQYF. The genes are TRBV5-4 and TRBJ2-7, with TRBD1 matching over 7 bases. The trim removed 4 bases at V and 6 bases at J, leaving 13 bases unmatched. The length of the CDR3 is 15 residues. The germline CDR1 and CDR2 sequences are SGHNT and YYREEE (reference sequence).

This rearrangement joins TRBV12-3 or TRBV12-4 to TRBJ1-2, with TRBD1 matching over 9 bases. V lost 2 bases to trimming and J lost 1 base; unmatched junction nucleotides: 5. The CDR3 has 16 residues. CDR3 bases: TGTGCCAGCAGTTTAAATTGGGACAGGGTTAACTATGGCTACACCTTC. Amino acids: CASSLNWDRVNYGYTF.

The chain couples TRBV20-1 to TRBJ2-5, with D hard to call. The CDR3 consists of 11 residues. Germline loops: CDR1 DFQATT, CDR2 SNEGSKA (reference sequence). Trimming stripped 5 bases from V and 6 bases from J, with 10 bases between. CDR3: CSAPSPQTQYF. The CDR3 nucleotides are TGCAGTGCTCCCTCTCCCCAGACCCAGTACTTC.

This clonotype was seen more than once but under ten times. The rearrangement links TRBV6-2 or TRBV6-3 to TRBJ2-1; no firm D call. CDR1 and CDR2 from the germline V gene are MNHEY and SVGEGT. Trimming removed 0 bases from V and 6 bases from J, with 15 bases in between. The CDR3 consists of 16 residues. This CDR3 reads CASSYSVWLAANEQFF. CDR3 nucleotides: TGTGCCAGCAGTTACTCGGTGTGGCTGGCGGCCAATGAGCAGTTCTTC.

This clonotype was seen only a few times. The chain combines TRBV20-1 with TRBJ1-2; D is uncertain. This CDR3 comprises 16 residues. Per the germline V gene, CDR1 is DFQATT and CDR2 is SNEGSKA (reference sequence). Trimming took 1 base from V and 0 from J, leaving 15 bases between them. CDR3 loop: CSARGLGRSANYGYTF. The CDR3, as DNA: TGCAGTGCTAGAGGACTGGGCCGTTCAGCTAACTATGGCTACACCTTC.

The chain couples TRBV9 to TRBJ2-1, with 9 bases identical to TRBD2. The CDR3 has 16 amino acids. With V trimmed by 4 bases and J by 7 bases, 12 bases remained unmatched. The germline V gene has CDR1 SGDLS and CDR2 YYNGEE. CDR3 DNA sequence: TGTGCCAGCAGCCCCGACGCGGGAGGGCCGAGGAATGAGCAGTTCTTC. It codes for CASSPDAGGPRNEQFF.

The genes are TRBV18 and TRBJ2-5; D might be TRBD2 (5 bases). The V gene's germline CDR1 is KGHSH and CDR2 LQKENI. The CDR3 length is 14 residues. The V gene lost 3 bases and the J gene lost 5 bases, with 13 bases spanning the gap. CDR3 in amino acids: CASSPQLGEETQYF. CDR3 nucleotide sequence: TGTGCCAGCTCACCGCAACTTGGGGAGGAGACCCAGTACTTC.

The CDR3 sequence: CASSPRTSGAARRKNIQYF. The CDR3 nucleotides read TGTGCCAGCAGCCCCCGGACTAGCGGGGCCGCGCGACGCAAAAACATTCAGTACTTC. The chain joins TRBV7-9 to TRBJ2-4, with 12 bases identical to TRBD2. The CDR3 has 19 residues. After removal of 5 bases from V and 3 bases from J, the junction contained 14 bases not matched to a gene. Germline CDR1 and CDR2: SEHNR and FQNEAQ (reference sequence).